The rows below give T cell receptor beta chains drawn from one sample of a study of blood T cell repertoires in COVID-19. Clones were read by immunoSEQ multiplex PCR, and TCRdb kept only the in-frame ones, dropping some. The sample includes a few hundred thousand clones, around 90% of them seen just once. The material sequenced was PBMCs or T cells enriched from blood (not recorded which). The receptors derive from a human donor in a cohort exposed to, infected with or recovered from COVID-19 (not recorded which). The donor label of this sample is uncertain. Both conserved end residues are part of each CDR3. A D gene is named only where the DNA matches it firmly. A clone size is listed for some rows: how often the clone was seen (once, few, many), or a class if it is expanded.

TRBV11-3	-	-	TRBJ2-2	CASSPGLQDTGELFF	TGTGCCAGCAGCCCCGGCCTTCAGGACACCGGGGAGCTGTTTTTT
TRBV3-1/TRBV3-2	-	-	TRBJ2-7	CASSQGTTARGEQYF	TGTGCCAGCAGCCAAGGAACGACAGCTAGGGGCGAGCAGTACTTC
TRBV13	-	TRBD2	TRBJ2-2	CASSAKTSGGATGELFF	TGTGCCAGCAGCGCGAAGACTAGCGGGGGGGCTACCGGGGAGCTGTTTTTT
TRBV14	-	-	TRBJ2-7	CASSLRDTSSYEQYF	TGTGCCAGCAGCCTCCGGGACACGAGCTCCTACGAGCAGTACTTC
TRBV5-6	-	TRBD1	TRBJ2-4	CASSRPDRENIQYF	TGTGCCAGCAGCCGCCCGGACAGGGAAAACATTCAGTACTTC
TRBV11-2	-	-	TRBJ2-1	CASSSLAGLYNEQFF	TGTGCCAGCAGCTCCCTGGCGGGGCTCTACAATGAGCAGTTCTTC
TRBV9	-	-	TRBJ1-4	CASSVAFNEKLFF	TGTGCCAGCAGCGTAGCGTTTAATGAAAAACTGTTTTTT
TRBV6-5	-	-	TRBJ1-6	CASSYSTQGLSPLHF	TGTGCCAGCAGTTACTCGACCCAGGGGCTCTCACCCCTCCACTTT
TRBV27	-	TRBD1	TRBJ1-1	CASRTRGGTGNTEAFF	TGTGCCAGCAGGACCAGAGGGGGGACAGGGAACACTGAAGCTTTCTTT
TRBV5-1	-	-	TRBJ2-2	CASSGGSWEVAHPGELFF	TGCGCCAGCAGCGGTGGAAGTTGGGAGGTGGCCCACCCCGGGGAGCTGTTTTTT
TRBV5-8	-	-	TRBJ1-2	CASSLESGNGYTF	TGTGCCAGCAGCTTAGAGTCGGGAAATGGCTACACCTTC
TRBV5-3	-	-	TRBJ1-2	CARSLRGRGGYTF	TGTGCCAGAAGCCTCAGGGGTAGGGGTGGCTACACCTTC
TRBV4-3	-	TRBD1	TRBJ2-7	CASSQEELNRGLHEQYF	TGCGCCAGCAGCCAAGAAGAATTGAACAGGGGGCTCCACGAGCAGTACTTC
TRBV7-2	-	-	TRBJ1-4	CASSLIPNEKLFF	TGTGCCAGCAGCTTAATCCCAAATGAAAAACTGTTTTTT
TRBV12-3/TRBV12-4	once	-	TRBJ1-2	CASSPGRPYGYTF	TGTGCCAGCAGTCCGGGTCGGCCCTATGGCTACACCTTC
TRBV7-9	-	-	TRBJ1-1	CASTNDRSWGVGMNTEAFF	TGTGCCAGCACCAACGACCGCTCCTGGGGCGTGGGTATGAACACTGAAGCTTTCTTT
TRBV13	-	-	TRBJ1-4	CASSLKGGLFGEKLFF	TGTGCCAGCAGCTTAAAGGGGGGGCTCTTTGGTGAAAAACTGTTTTTT
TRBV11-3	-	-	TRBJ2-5	CASSFGQPSETQYF	TGTGCCAGCAGCTTTGGACAGCCTTCAGAGACCCAGTACTTC
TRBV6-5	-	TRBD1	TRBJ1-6	CASRNRGHNSPLHF	TGTGCCAGCAGGAACAGGGGGCATAATTCACCCCTCCACTTT
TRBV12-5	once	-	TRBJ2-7	CASGLLASSYEQYF	TGTGCTAGTGGTTTGCTGGCCAGCTCCTACGAGCAGTACTTC
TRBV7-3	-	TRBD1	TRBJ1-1	CASSDWTGPNTEAFF	TGTGCCAGCAGCGATTGGACAGGGCCGAACACTGAAGCTTTCTTT
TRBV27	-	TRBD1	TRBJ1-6	CASSSTGVNSPLHF	TGTGCCAGCAGCTCCACAGGGGTGAATTCACCCCTCCACTTT
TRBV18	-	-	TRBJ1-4	CASSPPQAFREKLFF	TGTGCCAGCTCACCGCCCCAGGCTTTTAGAGAAAAACTGTTTTTT
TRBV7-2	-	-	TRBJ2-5	CASSSLGLVQETQYF	TGTGCCAGCAGCTCGCTCGGACTGGTTCAAGAGACCCAGTACTTC
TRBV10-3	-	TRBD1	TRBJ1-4	CAISPGQGDEKLFF	TGTGCCATCAGTCCGGGACAGGGGGATGAAAAACTGTTTTTT
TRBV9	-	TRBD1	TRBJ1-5	CAINPGTGIGGQPQHF	TGTGCCATCAATCCCGGGACAGGGATAGGAGGTCAGCCCCAGCATTTT
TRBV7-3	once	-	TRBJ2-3	CASSYPAGDTQYF	TGTGCCAGCAGCTACCCGGCAGGAGATACGCAGTATTTT
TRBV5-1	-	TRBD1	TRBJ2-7	CASSSTGGYYEQYF	TGCGCCAGCAGCTCTACAGGGGGCTACTACGAGCAGTACTTC
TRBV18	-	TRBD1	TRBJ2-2	CASSPRGQGLDTGELFF	TGTGCCAGCTCACCACGAGGACAGGGATTGGACACCGGGGAGCTGTTTTTT
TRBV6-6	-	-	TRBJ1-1	CASSYDRSFNTEAFF	TGTGCCAGCAGTTACGACAGGAGTTTTAACACTGAAGCTTTCTTT
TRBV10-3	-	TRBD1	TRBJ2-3	CATMTGGTDTQYF	TGTGCCACCATGACAGGGGGCACAGATACGCAGTATTTT
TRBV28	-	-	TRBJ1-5	CASSASPRGEPQHF	TGTGCCAGCAGTGCATCACCTCGGGGGGAGCCCCAGCATTTT
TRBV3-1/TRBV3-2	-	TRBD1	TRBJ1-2	CASSQLGQEANYGYTF	TGTGCCAGCAGCCAATTAGGACAGGAGGCTAACTATGGCTACACCTTC
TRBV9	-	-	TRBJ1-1	CASSAPGLGVNTEAFF	TGTGCCAGCAGCGCCCCCGGGTTAGGGGTGAACACTGAAGCTTTCTTT
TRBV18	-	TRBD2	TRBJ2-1	CASSPASGGYNEQFF	TGTGCCAGCTCACCCGCTAGCGGGGGATACAATGAGCAGTTCTTC
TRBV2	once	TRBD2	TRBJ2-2	CASSVNGGESGELFF	TGTGCCAGCAGTGTGAACGGGGGGGAGTCCGGAGAGCTGTTTTTT
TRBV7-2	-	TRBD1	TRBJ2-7	CASSFGQGRSYEQYF	TGTGCCAGCAGCTTCGGACAGGGGAGGTCCTACGAGCAGTACTTC
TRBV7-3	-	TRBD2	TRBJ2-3	CASSEGPSGARTDTQYF	TGTGCCAGCAGCGAGGGGCCTAGCGGGGCCCGCACAGATACGCAGTATTTT
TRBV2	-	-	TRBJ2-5	CASSVNSQETQYF	TGTGCCAGCAGTGTAAACAGCCAAGAGACCCAGTACTTC
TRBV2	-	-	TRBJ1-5	CASSKSEDQPQHF	TGTGCCAGCAGTAAAAGCGAGGATCAGCCCCAGCATTTT
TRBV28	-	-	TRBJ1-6	CASRPRQVDSPLHF	TGTGCCAGCAGACCAAGACAAGTTGATTCACCCCTCCACTTT
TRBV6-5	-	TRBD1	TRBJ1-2	CASSWGTGLTGYTF	TGTGCCAGCAGTTGGGGGACAGGGTTAACAGGCTACACCTTC
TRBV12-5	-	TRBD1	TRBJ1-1	CASGATGVTTEAFF	TGTGCTAGTGGTGCTACAGGGGTTACGACTGAAGCTTTCTTT
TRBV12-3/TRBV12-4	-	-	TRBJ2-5	CASSLLETQYF	TGTGCCAGCAGTTTACTAGAGACCCAGTACTTC
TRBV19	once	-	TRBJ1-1	CASSLTGGAFF	TGTGCCAGTAGTTTGACCGGGGGAGCTTTCTTT
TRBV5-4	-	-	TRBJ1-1	CASTPKYRDTEAFF	TGTGCCAGCACCCCCAAATACAGGGACACTGAAGCTTTCTTT